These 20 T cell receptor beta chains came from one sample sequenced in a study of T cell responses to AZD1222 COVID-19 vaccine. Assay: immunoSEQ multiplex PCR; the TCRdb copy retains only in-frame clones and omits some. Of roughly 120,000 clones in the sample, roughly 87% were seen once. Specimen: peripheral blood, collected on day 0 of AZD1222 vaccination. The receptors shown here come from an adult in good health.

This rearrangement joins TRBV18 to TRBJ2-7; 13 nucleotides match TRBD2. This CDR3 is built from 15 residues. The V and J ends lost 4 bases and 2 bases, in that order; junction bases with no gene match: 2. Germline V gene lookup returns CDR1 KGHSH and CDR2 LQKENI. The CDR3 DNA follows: TGTGCCAGCTCACAGACTAGCGGGGGGCCCTACGAGCAGTACTTC. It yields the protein CASSQTSGGPYEQYF.

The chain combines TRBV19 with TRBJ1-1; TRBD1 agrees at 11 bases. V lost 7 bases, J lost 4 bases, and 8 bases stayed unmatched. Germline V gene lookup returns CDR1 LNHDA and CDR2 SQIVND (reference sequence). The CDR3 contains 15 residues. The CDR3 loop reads CASIGTGGRSTEAFF. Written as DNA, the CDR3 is TGTGCCAGTATCGGGACAGGGGGTCGTTCCACTGAAGCTTTCTTT.

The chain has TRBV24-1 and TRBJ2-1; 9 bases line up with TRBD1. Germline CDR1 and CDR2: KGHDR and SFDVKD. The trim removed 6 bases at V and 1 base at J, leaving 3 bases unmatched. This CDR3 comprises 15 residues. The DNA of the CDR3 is TGTGCCACCAGTCCGGGACAGGGATCCTACAATGAGCAGTTCTTC. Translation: CATSPGQGSYNEQFF.

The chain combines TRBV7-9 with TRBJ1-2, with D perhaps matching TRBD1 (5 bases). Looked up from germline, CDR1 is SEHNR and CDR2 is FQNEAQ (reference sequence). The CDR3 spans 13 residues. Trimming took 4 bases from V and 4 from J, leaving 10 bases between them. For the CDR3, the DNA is TGTGCCAGCAGCTCCGGCAGGGTCTATGGCTACACCTTC. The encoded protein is CASSSGRVYGYTF.

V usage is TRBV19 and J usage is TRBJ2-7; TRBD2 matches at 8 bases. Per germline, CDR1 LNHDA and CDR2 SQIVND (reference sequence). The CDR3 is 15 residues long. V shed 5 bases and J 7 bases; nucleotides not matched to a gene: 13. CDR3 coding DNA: TGTGCCAGTAGTGCCCAAAAAGCGGGAGCTAGTGAGCAGTACTTC. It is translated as CASSAQKAGASEQYF.

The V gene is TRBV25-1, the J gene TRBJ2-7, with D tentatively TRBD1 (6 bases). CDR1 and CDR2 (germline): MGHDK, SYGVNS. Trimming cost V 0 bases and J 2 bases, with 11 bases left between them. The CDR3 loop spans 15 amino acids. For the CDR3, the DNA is TGTGCCAGCAGTGAATATAGACAGGAGACCTACGAGCAGTACTTC. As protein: CASSEYRQETYEQYF.

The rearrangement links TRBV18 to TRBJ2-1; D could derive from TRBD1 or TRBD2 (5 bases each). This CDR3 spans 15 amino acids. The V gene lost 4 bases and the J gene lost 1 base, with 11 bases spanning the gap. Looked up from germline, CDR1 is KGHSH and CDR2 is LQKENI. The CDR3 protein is CASSHRDLSYNEQFF. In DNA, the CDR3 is TGTGCCAGCTCACATCGGGACCTTTCCTACAATGAGCAGTTCTTC.

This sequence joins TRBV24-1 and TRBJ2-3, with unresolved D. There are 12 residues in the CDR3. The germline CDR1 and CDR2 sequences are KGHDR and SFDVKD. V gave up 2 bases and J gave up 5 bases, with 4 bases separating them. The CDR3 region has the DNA TGTGCCACCAGTGATTGGGGAGATACGCAGTATTTT. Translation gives CATSDWGDTQYF.

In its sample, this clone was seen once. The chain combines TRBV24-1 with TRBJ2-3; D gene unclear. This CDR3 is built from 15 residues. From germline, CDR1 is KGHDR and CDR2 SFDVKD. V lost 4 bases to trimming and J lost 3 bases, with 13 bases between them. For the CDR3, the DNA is TGTGCCACCAGTGACAAAAGAGGATCTACAGATACGCAGTATTTT. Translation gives CATSDKRGSTDTQYF.

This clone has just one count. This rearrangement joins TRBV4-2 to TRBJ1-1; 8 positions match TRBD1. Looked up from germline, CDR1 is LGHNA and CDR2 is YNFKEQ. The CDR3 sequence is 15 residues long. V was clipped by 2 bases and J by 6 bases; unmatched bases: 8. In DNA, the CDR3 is TGTGCCAGCAGCCAATTGGACAGGGCCATCGCTGAAGCTTTCTTT. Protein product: CASSQLDRAIAEAFF.

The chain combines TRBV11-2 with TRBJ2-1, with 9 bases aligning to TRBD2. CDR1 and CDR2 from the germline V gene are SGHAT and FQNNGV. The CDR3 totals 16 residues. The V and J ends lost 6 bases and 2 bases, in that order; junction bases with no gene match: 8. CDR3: CASSRHPSGAYNEQFF. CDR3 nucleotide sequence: TGTGCCAGCAGTCGCCACCCTAGCGGGGCCTACAATGAGCAGTTCTTC.

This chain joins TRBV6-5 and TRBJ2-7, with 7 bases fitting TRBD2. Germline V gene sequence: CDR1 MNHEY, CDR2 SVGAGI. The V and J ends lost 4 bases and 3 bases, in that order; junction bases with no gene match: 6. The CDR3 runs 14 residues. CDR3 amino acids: CASSFSGKNYEQYF. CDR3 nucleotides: TGTGCCAGCAGTTTCAGCGGGAAGAACTACGAGCAGTACTTC.

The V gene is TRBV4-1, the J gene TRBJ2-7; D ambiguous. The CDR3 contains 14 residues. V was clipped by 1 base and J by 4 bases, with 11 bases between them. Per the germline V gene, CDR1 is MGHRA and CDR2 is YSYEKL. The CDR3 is CASSQVSGFYEQYF. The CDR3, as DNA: TGCGCCAGCAGCCAAGTTTCGGGTTTTTACGAGCAGTACTTC.

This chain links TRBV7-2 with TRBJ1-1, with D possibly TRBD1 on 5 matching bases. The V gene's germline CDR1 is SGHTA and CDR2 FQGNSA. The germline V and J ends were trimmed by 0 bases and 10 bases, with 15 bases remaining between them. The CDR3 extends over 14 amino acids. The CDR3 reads CASSLATGTEGAFF. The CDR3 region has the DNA TGTGCCAGCAGCTTAGCCACAGGAACTGAGGGAGCTTTCTTT.

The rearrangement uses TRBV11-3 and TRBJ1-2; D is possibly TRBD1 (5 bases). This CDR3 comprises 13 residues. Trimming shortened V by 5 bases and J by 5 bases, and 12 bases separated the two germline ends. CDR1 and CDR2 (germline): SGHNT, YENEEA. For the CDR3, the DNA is TGTGCCAGCAGCCTTCCCCGGGGGTATGGCTACACCTTC. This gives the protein CASSLPRGYGYTF.

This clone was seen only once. The CDR3 nucleotides read TGCGCCAGCAGTGCCTCCTCCTACGAGCAGTACTTC. Its protein is CASSASSYEQYF. The V gene is TRBV10-2, the J gene TRBJ2-7; unclear D gene. The CDR3 sequence is 12 residues long. Trimming took off 4 bases at V and 0 bases at J, with 4 bases between the two ends. Looked up from germline, CDR1 is WSHSY and CDR2 is SAAADI.

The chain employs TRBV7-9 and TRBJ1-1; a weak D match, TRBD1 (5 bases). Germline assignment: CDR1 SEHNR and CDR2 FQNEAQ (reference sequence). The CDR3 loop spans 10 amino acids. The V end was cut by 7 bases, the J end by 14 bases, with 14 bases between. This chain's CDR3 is CASIGTGPFF. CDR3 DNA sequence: TGTGCCAGCATTGGGACCGGACCCTTCTTT.

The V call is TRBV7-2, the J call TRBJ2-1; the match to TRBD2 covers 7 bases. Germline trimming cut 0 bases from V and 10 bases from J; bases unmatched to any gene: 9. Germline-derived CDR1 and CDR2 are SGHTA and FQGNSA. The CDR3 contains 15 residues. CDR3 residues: CASSLAELAVREQFF. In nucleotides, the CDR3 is TGTGCCAGCAGCTTAGCGGAGCTAGCGGTTAGGGAGCAGTTCTTC. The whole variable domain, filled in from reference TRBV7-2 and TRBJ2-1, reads GAGVSQSPSNKVTEKGKDVELRCDPISGHTALYWYRQSLGQGLEFLIYFQGNSAPDKSGLPSDRFSAERTGGSVSTLTIQRTQQEDSAVYLCASSLAELAVREQFFGPGTRLTVL.

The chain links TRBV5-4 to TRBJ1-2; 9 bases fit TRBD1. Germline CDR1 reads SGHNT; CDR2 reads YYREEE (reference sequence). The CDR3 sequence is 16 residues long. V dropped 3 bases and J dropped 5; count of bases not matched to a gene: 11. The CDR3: CASSYSSGTGWYGYTF. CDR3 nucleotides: TGTGCCAGCAGCTATTCTTCCGGGACAGGGTGGTATGGCTACACCTTC.

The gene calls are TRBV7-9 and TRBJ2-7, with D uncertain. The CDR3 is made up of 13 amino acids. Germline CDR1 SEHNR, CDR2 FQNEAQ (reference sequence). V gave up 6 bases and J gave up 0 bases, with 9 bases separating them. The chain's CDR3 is CASRPDSSYEQYF. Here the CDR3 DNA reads TGTGCCAGCAGACCCGATAGCTCCTACGAGCAGTACTTC. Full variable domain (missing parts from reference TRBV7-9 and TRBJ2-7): DTGVSQNPRHKITKRGQNVTFRCDPISEHNRLYWYRQTLGQGPEFLTYFQNEAQLEKSRLLSDRFSAERPKGSFSTLEIQRTEQGDSAMYLCASRPDSSYEQYFGPGTRLTVT.